A selection of T cell receptor beta chains follows, all from one sample in a study of blood T cell repertoires in COVID-19. Data came from immunoSEQ multiplex PCR; TCRdb stores just in-frame clones and leaves some out. Among some 260,000 clones listed, 75% to 95% were seen once. Sequencing was carried out using PBMCs or T cells enriched from blood (not recorded which). These receptors were taken from a woman younger than 30 who had recovered from COVID-19. Both conserved end residues are part of each CDR3. Fields, in order: J gene, V gene, clone size, D gene, CDR3 DNA, CDR3 protein. D genes are given only for firm matches. The size field is filled for only some rows; it gives once, few, many or a size class.

j_call: TRBJ1-1; v_call: TRBV3-1/TRBV3-2; clone_size: NA; d_call: NA; cdr3_nt: TGTGCCAGCAGCGGGAGCAGGGGAAACACTGAAGCTTTCTTT; cdr3_aa: CASSGSRGNTEAFF
j_call: TRBJ1-4; v_call: TRBV28; clone_size: NA; d_call: TRBD1; cdr3_nt: TGTGCCAGCAGTTTTCAAGGTTGGGACAGGGGAGGCGAAAAACTGTTTTTT; cdr3_aa: CASSFQGWDRGGEKLFF
j_call: TRBJ1-1; v_call: TRBV4-1; clone_size: NA; d_call: NA; cdr3_nt: TGCGCCAGCAGCCCGATGGGGGCGCGTACTGAAGCTTTCTTT; cdr3_aa: CASSPMGARTEAFF
j_call: TRBJ1-3; v_call: TRBV25-1; clone_size: NA; d_call: NA; cdr3_nt: TGTGCCAGCAGTGCGAACAGGGTCTACTCTGGAAACACCATATATTTT; cdr3_aa: CASSANRVYSGNTIYF
j_call: TRBJ1-4; v_call: TRBV11-2; clone_size: NA; d_call: NA; cdr3_nt: TGTGCCAGCAGCCCTATTAGTCGGTTTGAAAAACTGTTTTTT; cdr3_aa: CASSPISRFEKLFF
j_call: TRBJ1-1; v_call: TRBV28; clone_size: NA; d_call: NA; cdr3_nt: TGTGCCAGCAGAAGCAGGGGGAACACTGAAGCTTTCTTT; cdr3_aa: CASRSRGNTEAFF
j_call: TRBJ2-6; v_call: TRBV5-4; clone_size: few; d_call: NA; cdr3_nt: TGTGCCAGCAGCTTGGGCCAGAATGGGGCCAACGTCCTGACTTTC; cdr3_aa: CASSLGQNGANVLTF
j_call: TRBJ1-3; v_call: TRBV9; clone_size: NA; d_call: NA; cdr3_nt: TGTGCCAGCAGCGTAGTTTCCGGGAGCACCATATATTTT; cdr3_aa: CASSVVSGSTIYF
j_call: TRBJ2-5; v_call: TRBV9; clone_size: NA; d_call: TRBD1; cdr3_nt: TGTGCCAGCAGCGAGACCGGGACAGATCAAGAGACCCAGTACTTC; cdr3_aa: CASSETGTDQETQYF
j_call: TRBJ2-3; v_call: TRBV5-4; clone_size: NA; d_call: TRBD2; cdr3_nt: TGTGCCAGCAGCCAGGGACTAGCGGGAGCTTCAGATACGCAGTATTTT; cdr3_aa: CASSQGLAGASDTQYF
j_call: TRBJ2-5; v_call: TRBV3-1/TRBV3-2; clone_size: once; d_call: TRBD2; cdr3_nt: TGTGCCAGCAGCCTAAGGACTAGCGCGGAGACCCAGTACTTC; cdr3_aa: CASSLRTSAETQYF
j_call: TRBJ1-2; v_call: TRBV5-1; clone_size: NA; d_call: NA; cdr3_nt: TGCGCCAGCAGCCCCGACAGTATATATGGCTACACCTTC; cdr3_aa: CASSPDSIYGYTF
j_call: TRBJ1-5; v_call: TRBV11-3; clone_size: NA; d_call: NA; cdr3_nt: TGTGCCAGCAGCGATCGGGACAAGAATCAGCCCCAGCATTTT; cdr3_aa: CASSDRDKNQPQHF